The present T cell receptor beta chain was sequenced within a study of cytomegalovirus exposure and HLA in healthy donors. Findings and limits, study-wide: In an earlier analysis, about 87% or about 30%: the productive usage of most TCR beta V segments. Owing to their indistinguishability, certain V segments, notably TRBV6-2 and TRBV6-3, were excluded.

CDR3 length: 19 amino acids. V was pared by 3 bases and J by 4 bases, with 12 bases of the junction left unmatched. CDR1 is SGHDT and CDR2 is YYEEEE in the germline V gene. This clone was recorded once. Its antigen is unknown. The PCR ran on 60 Vbeta and 13 Jbeta primers. Measured with immunoSEQ multiplex PCR; TCRdb has only the in-frame clones, and not every one. Here the sample spans 200,000 or so clones, 70% to 90% being singletons. The clonotype comes from a woman younger than 35 in good health and CMV-seropositive. The V call is TRBV5-6, the J call TRBJ2-2; 13 bases are a match to TRBD2. Sequencing was carried out using PBMCs. CDR3 nucleotides: TGTGCCAGCAGCTGGAGCCCACTAGCGGGGGGGTCTACCACCGGGGAGCTGTTTTTT. This translates into CASSWSPLAGGSTTGELFF.